This T cell receptor (beta chain) was captured in a study of T-cell memory formation after mild COVID-19. Overall study context: Clusters were largely donor specific.

This clonotype has just one count. The CDR3 runs 15 residues. Trimming cost V 4 bases and J 0 bases, with 12 bases left between them. Looked up from germline, CDR1 is LGHDT and CDR2 is YNNKEL (reference sequence). Using its own MiXCR run on the 5' RACE reads, TCRdb lists one record per CDR3 protein. The sample contains around 200,000 distinct CDR3 sequences, 16% of which appear only once. What was sequenced was PBMCs or a T cell subset sorted from them (not recorded which). V gene TRBV3-1 combines with J gene TRBJ1-1; D uncertain. The receptor was isolated from an adult woman who had mild COVID-19 (a few samples of this study predate the infection). Cell type and time point are not known. The CDR3 region has the DNA TGTGCCAGCAGCCCTGATTGGGCCATGAACACTGAAGCTTTCTTT. Protein sequence: CASSPDWAMNTEAFF. Complete variable domain (other parts from reference TRBV3-1 and TRBJ1-1): DTAVSQTPKYLVTQMGNDKSIKCEQNLGHDTMYWYKQDSKKFLKIMFSYNNKELIINETVPNRFSPKSPDKAHLNLHINSLELGDSAVYFCASSPDWAMNTEAFFGQGTRLTVV.